The 27 T cell receptor beta chains reported below all come from one sample, sequenced in a study of blood T cell repertoires in COVID-19 (TCRdb year 2020). The method behind the library was the immunoSEQ multiplex PCR assay. The clones in this table, taken by TCRdb from immuneACCESS, are in-frame only. Not every clone is retained; where verified, under half of the shortfall comes from an unresolved V gene, and the cause of the rest is unknown. A total of over 150,000 clones appear in this sample, approximately 73% of them only once. The ten largest clones add up to around 3.5% of the sample. The sequenced sample was peripheral blood. The receptors come from an elderly woman with acute or convalescent COVID-19.

The chain joins TRBV7-6 to TRBJ1-4; D may be TRBD1 (5 bases). Trimming shortened V by 1 base and J by 2 bases, and 8 bases separated the two germline ends. Germline CDR1 reads SGHVS; CDR2 reads FNYEAQ. CDR3 length equals 15 residues. The CDR3 sequence: CASSLDGGTNEKLFF. CDR3 DNA sequence: TGTGCCAGCAGCTTAGATGGGGGGACTAATGAAAAACTGTTTTTT.

The genes are TRBV11-3 and TRBJ2-7; no clear D gene. Trimming cost V 5 bases and J 1 base, with 12 bases left between them. Germline V gives CDR1 SGHNT, CDR2 YENEEA. This CDR3 is 14 amino acids long. The CDR3 bases are TGTGCCAGCAGCAATGCGGAAACTTCCTACGAGCAGTACTTC. This sequence encodes CASSNAETSYEQYF.

This clone was recorded once. The chain carries TRBV7-3 and TRBJ2-3, with 7 bases lining up with TRBD1. V lost 4 bases, J lost 2 bases, and 6 bases stayed unmatched. The CDR3 totals 15 residues. Germline V gene lookup returns CDR1 SGHTA and CDR2 FQGTGA. The CDR3 region is CASSSQTGITDTQYF. CDR3 coding DNA: TGTGCCAGCAGCTCACAGACAGGGATCACAGATACGCAGTATTTT. Full variable domain (rest looked up from reference TRBV7-3 and TRBJ2-3): GAGVSQTPSNKVTEKGKYVELRCDPISGHTALYWYRQSLGQGPEFLIYFQGTGAADDSGLPNDRFFAVRPEGSVSTLKIQRTERGDSAVYLCASSSQTGITDTQYFGPGTRLTVL.

The chain recombines TRBV18 with TRBJ1-5; 7 bases are a match to TRBD1. J gave up 4 bases and V 3 bases, and 9 bases lay outside the gene matches. Germline CDR1 KGHSH, CDR2 LQKENI. This CDR3 has 16 residues. Here the CDR3 reads CASSPASGTVNQPQHF. DNA for the CDR3: TGTGCCAGCTCACCTGCCTCCGGGACAGTGAATCAGCCCCAGCATTTT.

The V call is TRBV18, the J call TRBJ1-4, with a tentative D call TRBD1 (5 bases). Germline V gene lookup returns CDR1 KGHSH and CDR2 LQKENI. There are 16 residues in the CDR3. V gave up 3 bases and J gave up 5 bases, with 16 bases separating them. The DNA for the CDR3 is TGTGCCAGCTCACCCCTCCGAGCGGGGGACAATGAAAAACTGTTTTTT. This codes for CASSPLRAGDNEKLFF. Based on the CDR3 plus reference TRBV18 and TRBJ1-4, the full variable domain is NAGVMQNPRHLVRRRGQEARLRCSPMKGHSHVYWYRQLPEEGLKFMVYLQKENIIDESGMPKERFSAEFPKEGPSILRIQQVVRGDSAAYFCASSPLRAGDNEKLFFGSGTQLSVL.

The chain links TRBV24-1 to TRBJ1-1; 7 bases map to TRBD1. CDR3 length: 15 residues. V was clipped by 10 bases and J by 1 base; unmatched bases: 11. The germline V gene has CDR1 KGHDR and CDR2 SFDVKD. CDR3 DNA: TGTGCCACAGATCTTGGGGGACAGACGAACACTGAAGCTTTCTTT. Amino acids: CATDLGGQTNTEAFF.

The chain is built from TRBV3-1 (or the pseudogene TRBV3-2) and TRBJ2-3, with D tentatively TRBD2 (6 bases). CDR1 and CDR2 from the germline V gene are LGHDT and YNNKEL (reference sequence). Deletions cut 1 base from V and 4 bases from J, with 15 bases between. CDR3 length: 16 amino acids. The CDR3 region is CASSQVSSVGPDTQYF. Here the CDR3 DNA reads TGTGCCAGCAGCCAAGTTTCTAGCGTGGGCCCAGATACGCAGTATTTT.

This clone was observed a few times. The rearrangement joins TRBV5-6 to TRBJ2-5; weak D call: TRBD1 (5 bases). The CDR3 has 17 amino acids. The germline V gene encodes CDR1 SGHDT and CDR2 YYEEEE. Between the trimmed V and J ends, which lost 0 bases and 2 bases, there was a span of 17 bases. The CDR3 nucleotides read TGTGCCAGCAGCTTGGGGCCCAGGGTTGGTAATCAAGAGACCCAGTACTTC. Protein product: CASSLGPRVGNQETQYF.

The chain combines TRBV19 with TRBJ2-7, with 12 bases identical to TRBD2. J gave up 10 bases and V 6 bases, and 19 bases lay outside the gene matches. The CDR3 spans 17 residues. CDR1 and CDR2 (germline): LNHDA, SQIVND (reference sequence). Here the CDR3 reads CASSHQASGTSGRYQYF. The CDR3 DNA reads TGTGCCAGTAGCCATCAGGCCAGTGGGACTAGCGGGCGGTATCAGTACTTC.

Only a few counts were recorded for this clone. The chain joins TRBV27 to TRBJ1-2; TRBD1 matches 8 bases. Germline CDR1 reads MNHEY; CDR2 reads SMNVEV (reference sequence). After removal of 5 bases from V and 4 bases from J, the junction contained 9 bases not matched to a gene. CDR3 length equals 15 residues. The CDR3 nucleotides are TGTGCCAGCAGTCCATATACCGGGACAGGCTATGGCTACACCTTC. Encoded protein: CASSPYTGTGYGYTF.

The chain carries TRBV28 and TRBJ1-1; D gene ambiguous. The CDR3 runs 11 residues. CDR1 and CDR2 (germline): MDHEN, SYDVKM. V was clipped by 5 bases and J by 3 bases, with 4 bases between them. CDR3 amino acids: CASSRDTEAFF. CDR3 bases: TGTGCCAGCAGTCGGGACACTGAAGCTTTCTTT.

V gene TRBV7-2 combines with J gene TRBJ1-4, with D possibly matching TRBD1 (5 bases). The ends were cut back, 4 bases at V and 6 bases at J, with 15 bases in the middle. From germline, CDR1 is SGHTA and CDR2 FQGNSA. This CDR3 is 15 amino acids long. In DNA, the CDR3 is TGTGCCAGCAGCTCCCGGGGGGGGGTGGATGAAAAACTGTTTTTT. It codes for CASSSRGGVDEKLFF.

This clone was counted once. This chain joins TRBV19 and TRBJ2-1, with TRBD1 as a possible D gene (6 bases). This CDR3 contains 15 residues. CDR1 and CDR2 (germline): LNHDA, SQIVND (reference sequence). The V gene lost 5 bases and the J gene lost 3 bases, with 14 bases spanning the gap. CDR3 region: CASSSGALNYNEQFF. CDR3 nucleotide sequence: TGTGCCAGTAGTTCAGGGGCGCTGAACTACAATGAGCAGTTCTTC. Drawing the rest from reference TRBV19 and TRBJ2-1, the complete variable domain is DGGITQSPKYLFRKEGQNVTLSCEQNLNHDAMYWYRQDPGQGLRLIYYSQIVNDFQKGDIAEGYSVSREKKESFPLTVTSAQKNPTAFYLCASSSGALNYNEQFFGPGTRLTVL.

V is TRBV6-5 and J is TRBJ1-1, with D uncertain. Germline CDR1 is MNHEY and CDR2 is SVGAGI. The CDR3 runs to 12 residues. V was cut by 0 bases and J by 5 bases, with 4 bases left in between. The DNA of the CDR3 is TGTGCCAGCAGTTACTCGAGGACTGAAGCTTTCTTT. This gives the protein CASSYSRTEAFF.

This clone was seen only a few times. V and J are TRBV4-2 and TRBJ1-4, with 9 bases aligning to TRBD1. The CDR3 contains 14 residues. Germline V gene lookup returns CDR1 LGHNA and CDR2 YNFKEQ. Trimming took 1 base from V and 8 from J; bases not matched to a gene: 2. The CDR3 reads CASSQGQGGEKLFF. In nucleotides, the CDR3 is TGTGCCAGCAGCCAAGGACAGGGGGGCGAAAAACTGTTTTTT.

The V call is TRBV18, the J call TRBJ1-1, with TRBD1 matching 9 bases. The V segment lost 4 bases and the J segment 2 bases; nucleotides outside the gene matches: 5. CDR3 length: 15 residues. CDR1 is KGHSH, CDR2 LQKENI, per germline. The CDR3 DNA reads TGTGCCAGCTCACTGGGACAGGGTCTTAACACTGAAGCTTTCTTT. As protein: CASSLGQGLNTEAFF.

V usage is TRBV19 and J usage is TRBJ1-2; D may be TRBD1 (5 bases). The length of the CDR3 is 13 residues. CDR1 is LNHDA, CDR2 SQIVND, per germline (reference sequence). The V end was cut by 3 bases, the J end by 3 bases, with 8 bases between. CDR3 protein: CASSMRGDYGYTF. The CDR3 DNA sequence: TGTGCCAGTAGTATGCGGGGCGACTATGGCTACACCTTC.

V usage is TRBV7-3 and J usage is TRBJ1-1; D might be TRBD1 (6 bases). In germline, CDR1 is SGHTA, CDR2 FQGTGA. Trimming stripped 5 bases from V and 1 base from J, with 11 bases between. The CDR3 has 14 amino acids. CDR3 coding DNA: TGTGCCAGCAGCCGCGGACAGAAGAACACTGAAGCTTTCTTT. It translates to CASSRGQKNTEAFF.

The chain joins TRBV19 to TRBJ2-1; weak D call: TRBD2 (6 bases). Trimming left V 3 bases short and J 6 bases short, with 21 bases between. This CDR3 region has 17 residues. The germline CDR1 and CDR2 sequences are LNHDA and SQIVND (reference sequence). The CDR3, as DNA: TGTGCCAGTAGTATTTCCCAGCGGAGGGTCGTGGGCAATGAGCAGTTCTTC. This sequence encodes CASSISQRRVVGNEQFF. The variable domain in full, with the rest retrieved from reference TRBV19 and TRBJ2-1, is DGGITQSPKYLFRKEGQNVTLSCEQNLNHDAMYWYRQDPGQGLRLIYYSQIVNDFQKGDIAEGYSVSREKKESFPLTVTSAQKNPTAFYLCASSISQRRVVGNEQFFGPGTRLTVL.

This chain uses TRBV7-2 with TRBJ2-2, with 12 bases lining up with TRBD2. The V gene end was trimmed by 3 bases and the J gene end by 0 bases; junction bases not matched to a gene: 2. The CDR3 consists of 17 residues. The V gene's germline CDR1 is SGHTA and CDR2 FQGNSA. CDR3 nucleotides: TGTGCCAGCAGCTTGGCTAGCGGGGGGGCGAACACCGGGGAGCTGTTTTTT. Translating gives CASSLASGGANTGELFF. Filled out from reference TRBV7-2 and TRBJ2-2, the complete variable domain reads GAGVSQSPSNKVTEKGKDVELRCDPISGHTALYWYRQSLGQGLEFLIYFQGNSAPDKSGLPSDRFSAERTGGSVSTLTIQRTQQEDSAVYLCASSLASGGANTGELFFGEGSRLTVL.

This clone appeared a few times. The V and J genes are TRBV14 and TRBJ1-2; 8 nucleotides line up with TRBD1. This CDR3 is 14 amino acids long. Germline loops: CDR1 SGHDN, CDR2 FVKESK. Unmatched junction bases numbered 4, after V lost 4 bases and J lost 3 bases. The CDR3 nucleotides are TGTGCCAGCAGCCGACTGGGACAGGACTATGGCTACACCTTC. Translation gives CASSRLGQDYGYTF.

This clone has a single count. The chain is built from TRBV7-9 and TRBJ2-7, with 9 bases matching TRBD2. The CDR3 loop spans 11 amino acids. Germline V gene sequence: CDR1 SEHNR, CDR2 FQNEAQ (reference sequence). The V segment lost 5 bases and the J segment 12 bases; nucleotides outside the gene matches: 5. CDR3 amino acids: CASSISGSPYF. CDR3 coding DNA: TGTGCCAGCAGCATTAGCGGGAGCCCGTACTTC.

In this sample, this clone turned up once. The chain links TRBV4-1 to TRBJ2-4; D possibly corresponds to TRBD2 (5 bases). Germline values: CDR1 MGHRA, CDR2 YSYEKL. V lost 4 bases, J lost 2 bases, and 15 bases lay in between. The length of the CDR3 is 16 residues. Here the CDR3 DNA reads TGCGCCAGCAGCCCAGAGAGGGTATTTACCAAAAACATTCAGTACTTC. It is translated as CASSPERVFTKNIQYF.

The chain carries TRBV2 and TRBJ1-2, with D perhaps TRBD1 (6 bases). V was shortened by 6 bases and J by 2 bases, with 10 bases between the two germline ends. The CDR3 is made up of 13 amino acids. Per the germline V gene, CDR1 is SNHLY and CDR2 is FYNNEI. The CDR3, as DNA: TGTGCCAGCAGGCCGACAGGCAACTATGGCTACACCTTC. Translation gives CASRPTGNYGYTF. Combining the CDR3 with reference TRBV2 and TRBJ1-2 gives the whole variable domain EPEVTQTPSHQVTQMGQEVILRCVPISNHLYFYWYRQILGQKVEFLVSFYNNEISEKSEIFDDQFSVERPDGSNFTLKIRSTKLEDSAMYFCASRPTGNYGYTFGSGTRLTVV.

This clone turned up a few times. The chain joins TRBV7-9 to TRBJ1-2; D may be TRBD1 (6 bases). V lost 5 bases to trimming and J lost 9 bases, with 22 bases between them. The germline V gene has CDR1 SEHNR and CDR2 FQNEAQ (reference sequence). This CDR3 is 15 amino acids long. The CDR3 sequence: CASSRTTVAGDRYTF. CDR3 nucleotide sequence: TGTGCCAGCAGCCGCACCACGGTGGCAGGGGATCGCTACACCTTC.

The chain combines TRBV30 with TRBJ1-3; TRBD1 matches 8 bases. V shed 5 bases and J 0 bases; nucleotides not matched to a gene: 3. This CDR3 is built from 14 residues. Germline CDR1 GTSNPN, CDR2 SVGIG (reference sequence). In DNA form, the CDR3 reads TGTGCCTGGGACAGGGGCAGCTCTGGAAACACCATATATTTT. Translating gives CAWDRGSSGNTIYF.

This clone has more than one count but fewer than ten. The chain carries TRBV11-2 and TRBJ2-2; the D is unclear. Per germline, CDR1 SGHAT and CDR2 FQNNGV. Trimming cost V 5 bases and J 9 bases, with 13 bases left between them. There are 13 residues in the CDR3. CDR3 protein: CASSETERRELFF. The CDR3 DNA is TGTGCCAGCAGCGAAACCGAGAGAAGGGAGCTGTTTTTT.